This entry describes one T cell receptor (beta chain). Its antigen is undetermined. Repertoires were generated with immunoSEQ multiplex PCR, while TCRdb's copy carries only in-frame clones and drops some. This sample has 120,000 or so clones, with 75% to 85% found just once. These data originate in a study of T cell responses to AZD1222 COVID-19 vaccine. Findings and limits, study-wide: Only five to seven AZD1222 recipients tested seropositive at baseline. The study found Spike-specific TCR breadth and depth rose after two AZD1222 doses. Repertoire samples came only from after the peak T cell response.

The CDR3 has 14 amino acids. The germline V and J ends were trimmed by 7 bases and 6 bases, with 17 bases remaining between them. Germline values: CDR1 MNHEY, CDR2 SVGAGI. The source of this sequence is an adult who received the AZD1222 COVID-19 vaccine. The sequences come from peripheral blood, collected 28 days after the second AZD1222 dose. The chain has TRBV6-5 and TRBJ2-3; D is possibly TRBD1 (6 bases). The CDR3 region has the DNA TGTGCCAGCACCCTCAGGGGCCCCAGGGATACGCAGTATTTT. Its translation is CASTLRGPRDTQYF.